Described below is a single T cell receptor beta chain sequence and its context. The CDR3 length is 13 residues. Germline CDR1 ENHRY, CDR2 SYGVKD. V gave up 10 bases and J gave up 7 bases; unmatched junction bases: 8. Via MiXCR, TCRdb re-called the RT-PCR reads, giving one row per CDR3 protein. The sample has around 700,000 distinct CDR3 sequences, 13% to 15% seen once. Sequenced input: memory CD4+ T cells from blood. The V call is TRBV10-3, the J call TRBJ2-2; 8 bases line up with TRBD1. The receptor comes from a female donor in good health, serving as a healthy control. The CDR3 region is CATGQGNNGELFF. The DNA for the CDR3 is TGTGCCACAGGACAGGGAAATAACGGGGAGCTGTTTTTT.